The 5 T cell receptor beta chains presented below share a single source sample, sequenced in a study of graft-versus-host responses after intestinal transplantation. Measured with immunoSEQ multiplex PCR; TCRdb has only the in-frame clones, and not every one. Of about 110,000 clones in the sample, just under 95% were seen once. Antigens of these TCRs are unknown. This specimen consisted of unstimulated CD8+ T cells sorted from spleen or lymph node cells, obtained before intestinal transplant. These receptors all come from a human donor who received an intestinal transplant.

The rearrangement uses TRBV18 and TRBJ1-1; a weak D match, TRBD1 (6 bases). The CDR3 is made up of 15 amino acids. The V gene lost 6 bases and the J gene lost 4 bases, with 18 bases spanning the gap. Germline CDR1 and CDR2: KGHSH and LQKENI. CDR3 loop: CASSSREQGGTEAFF. CDR3 nucleotide sequence: TGTGCCAGCTCTTCAAGGGAACAGGGAGGCACTGAAGCTTTCTTT.

To note about this clone: It is unclear where the CDR3 begins or ends on the DNA, so no DNA is shown, and the CDR3 is as TCRdb lists it. This rearrangement joins TRBV27 to TRBJ1-5; TRBD1 is taken as the D call from the table, unchecked against the DNA. The CDR3 is 14 amino acids long, termini counted. Per the germline V gene, CDR1 is MNHEY and CDR2 is SMNVEV (reference sequence). The CDR3 sequence is CASSSSTGYQPQHF.

This chain links TRBV19 with TRBJ2-7; D is ambiguous. CDR3 size: 14 residues. Germline values: CDR1 LNHDA, CDR2 SQIVND (reference sequence). The V end was cut by 3 bases, the J end by 2 bases, with 11 bases between. CDR3 coding DNA: TGTGCCAGTAGTATCGGAGCAGTAACCTACGAGCAGTACTTC. It translates to CASSIGAVTYEQYF.

This clone has a single count. The V call is TRBV25-1, the J call TRBJ1-1, with D tentatively TRBD1 (5 bases). The CDR3 spans 13 residues. The germline gives CDR1 MGHDK, CDR2 SYGVNS. V was clipped by 4 bases and J by 4 bases, with 10 bases between them. CDR3 residues: CASSALGGTEAFF. The CDR3, as DNA: TGTGCCAGCAGTGCCCTCGGGGGCACTGAAGCTTTCTTT.

This chain joins TRBV29-1 and TRBJ1-2; D is undetermined. The CDR3 is 13 residues long. The ends were cut back, 7 bases at V and 2 bases at J, with 14 bases in the middle. Germline values: CDR1 SQVTM, CDR2 ANQGSEA. The CDR3 here is CSATDSRNYGYTF. The CDR3 DNA sequence: TGCAGCGCTACTGACTCCAGGAACTATGGCTACACCTTC.